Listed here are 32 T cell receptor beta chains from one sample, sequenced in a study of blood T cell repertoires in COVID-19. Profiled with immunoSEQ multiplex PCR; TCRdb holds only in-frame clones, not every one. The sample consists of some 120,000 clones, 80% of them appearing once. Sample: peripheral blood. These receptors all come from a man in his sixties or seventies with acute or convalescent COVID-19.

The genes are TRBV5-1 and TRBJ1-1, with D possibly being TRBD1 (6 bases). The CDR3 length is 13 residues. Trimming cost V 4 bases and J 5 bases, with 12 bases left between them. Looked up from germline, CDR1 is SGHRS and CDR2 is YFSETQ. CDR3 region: CASSPGAGTEAFF. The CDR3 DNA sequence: TGCGCCAGCAGCCCAGGGGCAGGGACTGAAGCTTTCTTT. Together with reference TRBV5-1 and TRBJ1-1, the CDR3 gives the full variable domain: KAGVTQTPRYLIKTRGQQVTLSCSPISGHRSVSWYQQTPGQGLQFLFEYFSETQRNKGNFPGRFSGRQFSNSRSEMNVSTLELGDSALYLCASSPGAGTEAFFGQGTRLTVV.

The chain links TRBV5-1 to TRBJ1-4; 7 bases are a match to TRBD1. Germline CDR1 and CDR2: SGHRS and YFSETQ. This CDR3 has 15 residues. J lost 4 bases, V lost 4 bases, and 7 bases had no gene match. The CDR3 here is CASSRTQGGNEKLFF. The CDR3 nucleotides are TGCGCCAGCAGCAGAACTCAGGGGGGTAATGAAAAACTGTTTTTT. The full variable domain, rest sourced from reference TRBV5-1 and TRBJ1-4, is KAGVTQTPRYLIKTRGQQVTLSCSPISGHRSVSWYQQTPGQGLQFLFEYFSETQRNKGNFPGRFSGRQFSNSRSEMNVSTLELGDSALYLCASSRTQGGNEKLFFGSGTQLSVL.

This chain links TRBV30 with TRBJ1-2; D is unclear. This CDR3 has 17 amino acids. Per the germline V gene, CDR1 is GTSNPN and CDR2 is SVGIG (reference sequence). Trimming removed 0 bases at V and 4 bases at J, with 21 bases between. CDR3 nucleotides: TGTGCCTGGAGTGTATTAAGAACGCCGTTCGAGATCTATGGCTACACCTTC. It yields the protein CAWSVLRTPFEIYGYTF. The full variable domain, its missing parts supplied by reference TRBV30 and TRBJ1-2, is SQTIHQWPATLVQPVGSPLSLECTVEGTSNPNLYWYRQAAGRGLQLLFYSVGIGQISSEVPQNLSASRPQDRQFILSSKKLLLSDSGFYLCAWSVLRTPFEIYGYTFGSGTRLTVV.

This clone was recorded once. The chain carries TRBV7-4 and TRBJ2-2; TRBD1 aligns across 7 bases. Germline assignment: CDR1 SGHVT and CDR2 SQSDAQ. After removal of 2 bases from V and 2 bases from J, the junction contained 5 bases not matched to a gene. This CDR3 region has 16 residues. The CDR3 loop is CASSLRGQLNTGELFF. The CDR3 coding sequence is TGTGCCAGCAGCTTAAGGGGACAGCTTAACACCGGGGAGCTGTTTTTT.

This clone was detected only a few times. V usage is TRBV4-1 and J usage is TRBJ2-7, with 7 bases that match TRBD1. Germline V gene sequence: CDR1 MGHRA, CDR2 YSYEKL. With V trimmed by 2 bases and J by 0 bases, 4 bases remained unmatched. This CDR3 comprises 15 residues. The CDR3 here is CASSQHRDSSYEQYF. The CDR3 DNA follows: TGCGCCAGCAGCCAACACCGGGACAGCTCCTACGAGCAGTACTTC.

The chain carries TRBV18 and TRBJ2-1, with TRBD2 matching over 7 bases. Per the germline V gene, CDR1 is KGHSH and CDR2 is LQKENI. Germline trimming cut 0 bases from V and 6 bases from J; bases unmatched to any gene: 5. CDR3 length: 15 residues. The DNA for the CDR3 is TGTGCCAGCTCACCACCGTTGGGGGGGATCAATGAGCAGTTCTTC. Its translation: CASSPPLGGINEQFF. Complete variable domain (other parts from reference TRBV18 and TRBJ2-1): NAGVMQNPRHLVRRRGQEARLRCSPMKGHSHVYWYRQLPEEGLKFMVYLQKENIIDESGMPKERFSAEFPKEGPSILRIQQVVRGDSAAYFCASSPPLGGINEQFFGPGTRLTVL.

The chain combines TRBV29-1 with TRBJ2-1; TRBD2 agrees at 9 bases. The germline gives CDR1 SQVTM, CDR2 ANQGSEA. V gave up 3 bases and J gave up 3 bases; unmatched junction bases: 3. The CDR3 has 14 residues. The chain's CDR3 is CSVETSGNYNEQFF. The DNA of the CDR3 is TGCAGCGTTGAGACTAGCGGCAACTACAATGAGCAGTTCTTC.

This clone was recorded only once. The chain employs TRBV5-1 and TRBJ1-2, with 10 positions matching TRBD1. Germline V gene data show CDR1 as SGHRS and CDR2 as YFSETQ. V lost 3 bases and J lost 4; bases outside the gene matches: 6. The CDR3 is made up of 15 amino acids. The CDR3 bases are TGCGCCAGCAGCTCTGGGACAGGGGTTCTCTATGGCTACACCTTC. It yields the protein CASSSGTGVLYGYTF. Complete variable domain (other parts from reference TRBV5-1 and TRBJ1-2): KAGVTQTPRYLIKTRGQQVTLSCSPISGHRSVSWYQQTPGQGLQFLFEYFSETQRNKGNFPGRFSGRQFSNSRSEMNVSTLELGDSALYLCASSSGTGVLYGYTFGSGTRLTVV.

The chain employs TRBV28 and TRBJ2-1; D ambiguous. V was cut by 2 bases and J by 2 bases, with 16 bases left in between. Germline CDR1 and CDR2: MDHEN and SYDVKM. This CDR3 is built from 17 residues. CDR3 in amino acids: CASSLPGRFRPYNEQFF. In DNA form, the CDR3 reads TGTGCCAGCAGTTTACCCGGCAGGTTTCGCCCCTACAATGAGCAGTTCTTC.

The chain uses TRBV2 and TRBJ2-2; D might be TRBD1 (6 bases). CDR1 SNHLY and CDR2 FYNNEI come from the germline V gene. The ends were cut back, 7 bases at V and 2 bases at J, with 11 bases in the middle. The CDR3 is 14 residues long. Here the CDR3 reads CASTRDTNTGELFF. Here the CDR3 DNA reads TGTGCCAGCACCCGGGACACCAACACCGGGGAGCTGTTTTTT.

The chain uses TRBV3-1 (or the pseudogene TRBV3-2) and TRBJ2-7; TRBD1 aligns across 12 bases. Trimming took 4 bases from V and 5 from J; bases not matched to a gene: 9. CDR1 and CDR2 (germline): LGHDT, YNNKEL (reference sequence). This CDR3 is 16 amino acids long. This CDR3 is CASSRRPGQGADEQYF. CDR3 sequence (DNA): TGTGCCAGCAGCCGACGACCGGGACAGGGGGCCGACGAGCAGTACTTC.

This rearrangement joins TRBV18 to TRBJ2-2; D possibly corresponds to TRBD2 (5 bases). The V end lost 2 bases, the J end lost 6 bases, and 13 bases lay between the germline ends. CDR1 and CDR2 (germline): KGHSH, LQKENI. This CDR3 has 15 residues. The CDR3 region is CASSPSLTSPGELFF. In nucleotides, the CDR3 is TGTGCCAGCTCACCAAGCCTAACTAGTCCCGGGGAGCTGTTTTTT.

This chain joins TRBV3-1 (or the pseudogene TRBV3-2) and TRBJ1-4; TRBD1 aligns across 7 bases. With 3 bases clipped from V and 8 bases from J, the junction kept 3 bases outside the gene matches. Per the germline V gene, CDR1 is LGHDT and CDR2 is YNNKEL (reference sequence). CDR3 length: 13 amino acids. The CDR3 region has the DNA TGTGCCAGCAGCCAGAACAGGGGAGAAAAACTGTTTTTT. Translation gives CASSQNRGEKLFF.

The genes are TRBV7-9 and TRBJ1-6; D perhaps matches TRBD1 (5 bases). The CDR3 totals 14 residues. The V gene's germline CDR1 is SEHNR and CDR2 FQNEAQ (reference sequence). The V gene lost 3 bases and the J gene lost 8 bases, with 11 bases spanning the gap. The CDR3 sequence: CASSFQGGHSPLHF. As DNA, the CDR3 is TGTGCCAGCAGCTTCCAGGGAGGACATTCACCCCTCCACTTT.

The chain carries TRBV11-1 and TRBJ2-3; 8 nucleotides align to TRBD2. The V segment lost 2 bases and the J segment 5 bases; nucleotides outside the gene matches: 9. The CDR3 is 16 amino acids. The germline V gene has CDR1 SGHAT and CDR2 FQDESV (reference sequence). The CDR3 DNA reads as TGTGCCAGCAGCTTAACGGGGGGGCTCGGGAGAGATACGCAGTATTTT. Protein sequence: CASSLTGGLGRDTQYF.

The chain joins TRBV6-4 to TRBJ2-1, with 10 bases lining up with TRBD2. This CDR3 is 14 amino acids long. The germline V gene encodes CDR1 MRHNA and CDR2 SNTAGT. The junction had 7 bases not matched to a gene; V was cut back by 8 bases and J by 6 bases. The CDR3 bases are TGTGCCAGCTCCCCTAGCGGGGGAATCAATGAGCAGTTCTTC. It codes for CASSPSGGINEQFF.

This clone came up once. The CDR3 reads CASSVGGSGVYNEQFF. The CDR3 nucleotides are TGTGCCAGCAGCGTAGGTGGTAGCGGGGTCTACAATGAGCAGTTCTTC. This rearrangement joins TRBV9 to TRBJ2-1, with 8 bases lining up with TRBD2. With V trimmed by 0 bases and J by 3 bases, 5 bases remained unmatched. This CDR3 region has 16 residues. Germline-derived CDR1 and CDR2 are SGDLS and YYNGEE.

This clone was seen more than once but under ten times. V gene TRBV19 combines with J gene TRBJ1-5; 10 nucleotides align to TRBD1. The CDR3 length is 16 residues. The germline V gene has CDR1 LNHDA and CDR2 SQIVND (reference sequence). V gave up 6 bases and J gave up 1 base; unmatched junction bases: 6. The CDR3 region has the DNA TGTGCCAGTAGAGGACAGGGGGTAGGGAGCAATCAGCCCCAGCATTTT. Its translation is CASRGQGVGSNQPQHF.

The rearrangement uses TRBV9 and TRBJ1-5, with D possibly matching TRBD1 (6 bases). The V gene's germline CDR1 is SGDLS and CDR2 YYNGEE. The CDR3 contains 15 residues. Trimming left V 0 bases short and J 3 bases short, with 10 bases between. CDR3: CASSVGTAFNQPQHF. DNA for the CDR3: TGTGCCAGCAGCGTAGGGACAGCCTTCAATCAGCCCCAGCATTTT. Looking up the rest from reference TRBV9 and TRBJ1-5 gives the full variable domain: DSGVTQTPKHLITATGQRVTLRCSPRSGDLSVYWYQQSLDQGLQFLIQYYNGEERAKGNILERFSAQQFPDLHSELNLSSLELGDSALYFCASSVGTAFNQPQHFGDGTRLSIL.

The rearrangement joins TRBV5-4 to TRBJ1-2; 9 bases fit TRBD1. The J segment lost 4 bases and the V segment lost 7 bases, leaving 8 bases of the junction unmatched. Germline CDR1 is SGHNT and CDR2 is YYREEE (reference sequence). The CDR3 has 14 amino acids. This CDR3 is CASRQLGQGYGYTF. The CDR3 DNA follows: TGTGCCAGCCGCCAATTGGGACAGGGCTATGGCTACACCTTC.

The CDR3 nucleotides read TGTGCCAGCAGCTTATCAAGTCGCGGGGACGAGACCCAGTACTTC. Protein sequence: CASSLSSRGDETQYF. This chain uses TRBV7-9 with TRBJ2-5, with D perhaps TRBD2 (6 bases). The CDR3 sequence is 15 residues long. Between the trimmed V and J ends, which lost 2 bases and 5 bases, there was a span of 15 bases. Germline V gene data show CDR1 as SEHNR and CDR2 as FQNEAQ (reference sequence).

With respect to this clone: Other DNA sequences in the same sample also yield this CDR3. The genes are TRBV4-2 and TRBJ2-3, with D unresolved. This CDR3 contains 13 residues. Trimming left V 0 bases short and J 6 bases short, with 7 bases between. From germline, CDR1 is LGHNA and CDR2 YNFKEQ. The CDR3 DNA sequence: TGTGCCAGCAGCCAAGATCTTGCGGATACGCAGTATTTT. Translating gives CASSQDLADTQYF.

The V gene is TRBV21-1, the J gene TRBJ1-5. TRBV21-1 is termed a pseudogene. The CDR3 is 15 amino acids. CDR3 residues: CASRTGDYSNQPQHF. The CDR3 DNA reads TGTGCCAGCAGGACGGGAGACTATAGCAATCAGCCCCAGCATTTT.

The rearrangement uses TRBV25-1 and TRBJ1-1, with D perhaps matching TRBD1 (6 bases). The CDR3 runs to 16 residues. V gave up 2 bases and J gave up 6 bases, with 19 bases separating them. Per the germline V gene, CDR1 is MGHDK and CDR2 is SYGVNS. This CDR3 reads CASSETTGSFLAEAFF. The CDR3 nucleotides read TGTGCCAGCAGTGAAACGACAGGCTCCTTTCTGGCTGAAGCTTTCTTT.

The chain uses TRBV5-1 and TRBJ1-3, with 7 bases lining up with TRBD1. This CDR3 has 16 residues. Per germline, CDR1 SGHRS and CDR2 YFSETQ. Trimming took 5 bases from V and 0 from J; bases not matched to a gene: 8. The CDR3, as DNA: TGCGCCAGCAGGGGAGGACAGGCCAGCTCTGGAAACACCATATATTTT. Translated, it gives CASRGGQASSGNTIYF.

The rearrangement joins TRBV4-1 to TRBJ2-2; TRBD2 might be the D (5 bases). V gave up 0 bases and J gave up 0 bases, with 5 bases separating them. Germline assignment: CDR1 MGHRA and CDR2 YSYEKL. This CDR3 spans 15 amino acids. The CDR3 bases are TGCGCCAGCAGCCAAGACGGGACGAACACCGGGGAGCTGTTTTTT. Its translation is CASSQDGTNTGELFF.

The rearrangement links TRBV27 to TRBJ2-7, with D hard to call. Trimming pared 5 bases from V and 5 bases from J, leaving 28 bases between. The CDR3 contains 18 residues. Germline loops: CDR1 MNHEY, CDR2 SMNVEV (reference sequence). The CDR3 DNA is TGTGCCAGCAGTCCCGTCTCCGCAACGCAACTAAATCGCGACGAGCAGTACTTC. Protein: CASSPVSATQLNRDEQYF.

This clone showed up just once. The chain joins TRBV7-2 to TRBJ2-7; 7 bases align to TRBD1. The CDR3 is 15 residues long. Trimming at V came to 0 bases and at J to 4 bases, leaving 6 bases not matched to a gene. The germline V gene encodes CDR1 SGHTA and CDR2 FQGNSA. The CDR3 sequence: CASSLAPTGLYEQYF. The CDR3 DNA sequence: TGTGCCAGCAGCTTAGCTCCGACAGGGTTGTACGAGCAGTACTTC.

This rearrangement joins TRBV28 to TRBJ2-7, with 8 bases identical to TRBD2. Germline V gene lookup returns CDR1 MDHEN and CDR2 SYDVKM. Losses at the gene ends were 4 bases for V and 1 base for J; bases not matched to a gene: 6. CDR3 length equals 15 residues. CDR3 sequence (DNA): TGTGCCAGCAGTTGGCCGGGACTAGGGTCCTACGAGCAGTACTTC. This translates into CASSWPGLGSYEQYF. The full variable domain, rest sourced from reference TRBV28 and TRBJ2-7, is DVKVTQSSRYLVKRTGEKVFLECVQDMDHENMFWYRQDPGLGLRLIYFSYDVKMKEKGDIPEGYSVSREKKERFSLILESASTNQTSMYLCASSWPGLGSYEQYFGPGTRLTVT.

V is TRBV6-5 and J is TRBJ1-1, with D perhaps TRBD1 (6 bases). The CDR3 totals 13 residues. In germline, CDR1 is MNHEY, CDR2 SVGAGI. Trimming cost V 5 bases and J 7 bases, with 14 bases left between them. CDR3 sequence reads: CASSRTALLEAFF. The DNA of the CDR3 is TGTGCCAGCAGTCGGACAGCTTTACTTGAAGCTTTCTTT.

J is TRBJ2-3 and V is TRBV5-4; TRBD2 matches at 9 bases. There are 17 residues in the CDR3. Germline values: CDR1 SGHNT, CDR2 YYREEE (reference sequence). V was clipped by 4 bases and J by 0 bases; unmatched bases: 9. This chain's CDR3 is CASSPYSGGTSTDTQYF. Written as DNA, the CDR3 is TGTGCCAGCAGCCCGTATAGCGGGGGTACTAGCACAGATACGCAGTATTTT.

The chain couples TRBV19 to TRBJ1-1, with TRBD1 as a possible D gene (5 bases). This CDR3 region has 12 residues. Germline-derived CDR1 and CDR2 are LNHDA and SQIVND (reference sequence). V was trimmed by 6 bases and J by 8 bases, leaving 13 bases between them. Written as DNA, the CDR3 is TGTGCCAGTAGCATCAGGGTAGGGGAAGCTTTCTTT. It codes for CASSIRVGEAFF.